These 31 T cell receptor beta chains were sequenced from one sample in a study of neurological immune-mediated disorders. TCRdb itself ran the 5' RACE reads through MiXCR, one entry per CDR3 protein. The table includes roughly 62,000 distinct CDR3 sequences, 4% to 5.5% detected once. The sequencing input was PBMCs. Receptors originate from a woman aged 50 to 60 with multiple sclerosis.

This clonotype has ten or more counts. This sequence joins TRBV12-3 or TRBV12-4 and TRBJ1-1, with D maybe TRBD1 (6 bases). The ends were cut back, 1 base at V and 5 bases at J, with 14 bases in the middle. The CDR3 loop spans 15 amino acids. CDR3 amino acids: CASSLGHPGVTEAFF. The DNA for the CDR3 is TGTGCCAGCAGTTTAGGACACCCAGGGGTGACTGAAGCTTTCTTT.

The chain recombines TRBV12-3 or TRBV12-4 with TRBJ1-1; 7 nucleotides agree with TRBD1. The CDR3 is made up of 15 amino acids. V was pared by 6 bases and J by 0 bases, with 7 bases of the junction left unmatched. In nucleotides, the CDR3 is TGTGCCAGCAGGTCCTACAGGGGCCTGAACACTGAAGCTTTCTTT. This codes for CASRSYRGLNTEAFF.

The sample holds many counts of this clonotype. The rearrangement links TRBV3-1 to TRBJ1-6; no definite D call. Per the germline V gene, CDR1 is LGHDT and CDR2 is YNNKEL (reference sequence). CDR3 length equals 12 residues. V lost 10 bases and J 8 bases, leaving 12 bases between the germline ends. DNA for the CDR3: TGTGCCACTGGACGCAACTATTCACCCCTCCACTTT. Encoded protein: CATGRNYSPLHF. The complete variable domain, with remaining parts taken from reference TRBV3-1 and TRBJ1-6, reads DTAVSQTPKYLVTQMGNDKSIKCEQNLGHDTMYWYKQDSKKFLKIMFSYNNKELIINETVPNRFSPKSPDKAHLNLHINSLELGDSAVYFCATGRNYSPLHFGNGTRLTVT.

In this sample, this clonotype turned up many times. V is TRBV5-1 and J is TRBJ1-2; TRBD1 agrees at 9 bases. V lost 4 bases and J lost 6; bases outside the gene matches: 7. Germline CDR1 SGHRS, CDR2 YFSETQ. There are 14 residues in the CDR3. The CDR3 DNA is TGCGCCAGCAGCCTGGGGACAGGGACGAATGGCTACACCTTC. It yields the protein CASSLGTGTNGYTF.

In regard to this clonotype: Germline is not matched at one junction end, which may reflect a read error. The chain carries TRBV6-6 and TRBJ1-5; tentative D call: TRBD1 (5 bases). The V gene's germline CDR1 is MNHNY and CDR2 SVGAGI (reference sequence). This CDR3 comprises 12 residues. The CDR3 DNA is TGTGCCAGCAGTTACTCGAAGGGGCCCCAGAATTTT. It yields the protein CASSYSKGPQNF.

In its sample, this clonotype was seen many times. The chain has TRBV20-1 and TRBJ2-5; possible D gene TRBD2, 6 bases. CDR1 is DFQATT, CDR2 SNEGSKA, per germline (reference sequence). V was clipped by 1 base and J by 5 bases, with 14 bases between them. The CDR3 is made up of 14 amino acids. DNA for the CDR3: TGCAGTGCTAGAGCCCAAGACAGCGGGGAGACCCAGTACTTC. This gives the protein CSARAQDSGETQYF.

CDR3 DNA: TGTGCCAGCAGCTTAACGTTCGGGGATACGCAGTATTTT. As protein: CASSLTFGDTQYF. The chain joins TRBV7-3 to TRBJ2-3, with no clear D. The ends were cut back, 0 bases at V and 6 bases at J, with 7 bases in the middle. Germline CDR1 reads SGHTA; CDR2 reads FQGTGA. This CDR3 is 13 amino acids long.

Note on this clonotype: A read error may explain this, as a much larger clone is one base away. The J gene is TRBJ2-5, the V gene TRBV20-1, with 13 bases aligning to TRBD2. The CDR3 contains 15 residues. CDR1 is DFQATT and CDR2 is SNEGSKA in the germline V gene (reference sequence). V lost 4 bases and J lost 11; bases outside the gene matches: 13. CDR3 coding DNA: TGCAGTGCTAAGAGGACTAGCGGGGGTTACAATGAGCAGTACTTC. The encoded protein is CSAKRTSGGYNEQYF.

Many counts were recorded for this clonotype. The chain combines TRBV6-2 or TRBV6-3 with TRBJ2-3; 7 nucleotides align to TRBD1. Germline V gives CDR1 MNHEY, CDR2 SVGEGT. This CDR3 comprises 14 residues. The junction had 4 bases not matched to a gene; V was cut back by 7 bases and J by 0 bases. CDR3 protein: CASTSTGSTDTQYF. The CDR3 DNA reads TGTGCCAGCACCTCGACAGGGAGCACAGATACGCAGTATTTT.

This clonotype was observed at least ten times. The rearrangement links TRBV6-5 to TRBJ2-1; D is perhaps TRBD2 (7 bases). There are 16 residues in the CDR3. Trimming shortened V by 0 bases and J by 4 bases, and 13 bases separated the two germline ends. The germline gives CDR1 MNHEY, CDR2 SVGAGI. The DNA for the CDR3 is TGTGCCAGCAGTTACTCAAGGGGGGGGGCTTACAATGAGCAGTTCTTC. It translates to CASSYSRGGAYNEQFF.

This clonotype was recorded at least ten times. The genes are TRBV6-2 or TRBV6-3 and TRBJ2-2; tentative D call: TRBD2 (5 bases). CDR1 is MNHEY and CDR2 is SVGEGT in the germline V gene. The CDR3 runs 15 residues. The V gene lost 2 bases and the J gene lost 1 base, with 8 bases spanning the gap. The CDR3 region is CASSYTSWNTGELFF. CDR3 nucleotides: TGTGCCAGCAGTTACACTAGTTGGAACACCGGGGAGCTGTTTTTT.

This clonotype was counted at least ten times. The rearrangement uses TRBV5-1 and TRBJ2-3; no clear D. This CDR3 region has 13 residues. CDR1 and CDR2 (germline): SGHRS, YFSETQ. Trimming shortened V by 4 bases and J by 2 bases, and 8 bases separated the two germline ends. The CDR3 DNA sequence: TGCGCCAGCAGCCGGGTATTCACAGATACGCAGTATTTT. As protein: CASSRVFTDTQYF.

This clonotype was seen at least ten times. The J gene is TRBJ1-6, the V gene TRBV6-5; D not certain. V was shortened by 6 bases and J by 0 bases, with 6 bases between the two germline ends. CDR3 length: 14 residues. The V gene's germline CDR1 is MNHEY and CDR2 SVGAGI. The CDR3 loop reads CASSSGSYNSPLHF. CDR3 nucleotides: TGTGCCAGCAGCTCAGGCTCCTATAATTCACCCCTCCACTTT.

The table lists this clonotype with many counts. This CDR3 is CMEEVATEAFF. CDR3 nucleotide sequence: TGCATGGAGGAGGTCGCCACTGAAGCTTTCTTT. The J gene is TRBJ1-1, the V gene TRBV20-1, with D unclear. CDR1 and CDR2 from the germline V gene are DFQATT and SNEGSKA (reference sequence). The CDR3 totals 11 residues.

This clonotype was detected many times. The chain recombines TRBV7-2 with TRBJ2-3; D call uncertain. Trimming pared 1 base from V and 5 bases from J, leaving 10 bases between. The V gene's germline CDR1 is SGHTA and CDR2 FQGNSA. This CDR3 spans 14 amino acids. The CDR3 loop is CASSLDRAVDTQYF. The CDR3 bases are TGTGCCAGCAGCTTAGATAGGGCGGTAGATACGCAGTATTTT.

The table lists this clonotype with many counts. CDR3 protein: CASSFGQGDEQFF. The CDR3, as DNA: TGTGCCAGCAGCTTTGGACAGGGTGATGAGCAGTTCTTC. The V call is TRBV5-5, the J call TRBJ2-1; TRBD1 matches 8 bases. This CDR3 has 13 residues. The germline gives CDR1 SGHKS, CDR2 YYEKEE (reference sequence). The V and J ends lost 2 bases and 8 bases, in that order; junction bases with no gene match: 3.

The chain carries TRBV5-1 and TRBJ2-5; D not certain. The germline V gene has CDR1 SGHRS and CDR2 YFSETQ. Trimming removed 8 bases at V and 5 bases at J, with 22 bases between. CDR3 length equals 15 residues. The CDR3 loop is CASTLNPSLGETQYF. The CDR3, as DNA: TGCGCCAGTACTCTGAACCCGTCGTTGGGGGAGACCCAGTACTTC.

This clonotype was observed many times. The chain links TRBV5-1 to TRBJ1-1; perhaps TRBD1 as D (5 bases). Looked up from germline, CDR1 is SGHRS and CDR2 is YFSETQ. The CDR3 loop spans 14 amino acids. V was clipped by 0 bases and J by 1 base, with 7 bases between them. CDR3 DNA: TGCGCCAGCAGCTTGGATACAGGGAACACTGAAGCTTTCTTT. The encoded protein is CASSLDTGNTEAFF.

This clonotype was seen at least ten times. The V and J genes are TRBV27 and TRBJ1-6, with TRBD1 matching 9 bases. This CDR3 spans 13 amino acids. Germline V gene lookup returns CDR1 MNHEY and CDR2 SMNVEV (reference sequence). V gave up 0 bases and J gave up 17 bases; unmatched junction bases: 5. The CDR3 region has the DNA TGTGCCAGCAGTTTATCCCTAGGGACAGGGATCCACTTT. It encodes CASSLSLGTGIHF.

This clonotype turned up a few times. The chain is built from TRBV12-3 or TRBV12-4 and TRBJ2-5; D unresolved. V lost 3 bases and J 5 bases, leaving 13 bases between the germline ends. The CDR3 spans 14 residues. The CDR3 DNA reads TGTGCCAGCAGTTTCACCCGCGACCGGGAGACCCAGTACTTC. As protein: CASSFTRDRETQYF.

This clonotype was counted at least ten times. The V gene is TRBV10-3, the J gene TRBJ2-7; D remains ambiguous. The germline V and J ends were trimmed by 8 bases and 3 bases, with 11 bases remaining between them. CDR3 length equals 12 residues. Germline V gene sequence: CDR1 ENHRY, CDR2 SYGVKD. The DNA for the CDR3 is TGTGCCATCTCCCAAAATAACTACGAGCAGTACGTC. The encoded protein is CAISQNNYEQYV.

This clonotype came up many times. The CDR3 is CASSQWTRRNEQFF. In DNA, the CDR3 is TGTGCCAGCAGCCAATGGACTCGAAGAAATGAGCAGTTCTTC. The chain uses TRBV3-1 and TRBJ2-1, with D perhaps TRBD2 (5 bases). Trimming took off 2 bases at V and 7 bases at J, with 12 bases between the two ends. The CDR3 runs to 14 residues. The germline CDR1 and CDR2 sequences are LGHDT and YNNKEL (reference sequence).

At least ten counts were recorded for this clonotype. V and J are TRBV9 and TRBJ2-2; 10 nucleotides align to TRBD1. The V gene end was trimmed by 4 bases and the J gene end by 5 bases; junction bases not matched to a gene: 17. This CDR3 has 19 residues. Germline CDR1 and CDR2: SGDLS and YYNGEE. CDR3 residues: CASSTTGGGVSRNTGELFF. The CDR3, as DNA: TGTGCCAGCAGCACGACAGGGGGCGGCGTGTCTCGAAATACCGGGGAGCTGTTTTTT.

The chain recombines TRBV7-9 with TRBJ2-3, with D possibly matching TRBD2 (5 bases). Trimming removed 4 bases from V and 9 bases from J, with 11 bases in between. The CDR3 totals 12 residues. Germline lookup yields CDR1 SEHNR and CDR2 FQNEAQ (reference sequence). The CDR3 sequence is CASSYQERTQYF. The DNA for the CDR3 is TGTGCCAGCAGCTACCAAGAGCGGACGCAGTATTTT.

Many counts were recorded for this clonotype. This chain links TRBV7-6 with TRBJ1-4; the match to TRBD1 covers 9 bases. Germline V lookup: CDR1 SGHVS, CDR2 FNYEAQ. The CDR3 covers 14 residues. V was clipped by 4 bases and J by 8 bases; unmatched bases: 5. CDR3 in amino acids: CASSYGTGLEKLFF. The CDR3 DNA sequence: TGTGCCAGCAGCTATGGGACAGGGCTAGAAAAACTGTTTTTT.

At least ten counts were recorded for this clonotype. The rearrangement uses TRBV15 and TRBJ1-1; TRBD1 is a possible D gene (6 bases). The germline CDR1 and CDR2 sequences are LNHNV and YYDKDF (reference sequence). V lost 0 bases and J lost 7, with 24 bases in between. This CDR3 has 18 residues. CDR3 protein: CATSRDPDATGRGGEAFF. In DNA, the CDR3 is TGTGCCACCAGCAGAGATCCGGACGCTACAGGGCGGGGGGGTGAAGCTTTCTTT.

This clonotype was seen many times. The chain couples TRBV7-2 to TRBJ2-7; D might be TRBD1 (5 bases). The V and J ends lost 2 bases and 0 bases respectively, with 11 bases between them. The CDR3 is 15 amino acids. Germline assignment: CDR1 SGHTA and CDR2 FQGNSA. The CDR3 nucleotides are TGTGCCAGCAGCTTACGAGGACAACTCTCCTACGAGCAGTACTTC. Protein product: CASSLRGQLSYEQYF.

The V call is TRBV10-3, the J call TRBJ1-2; D gene uncertain. The CDR3 length is 13 residues. V lost 6 bases to trimming and J lost 7 bases, with 15 bases between them. CDR1 ENHRY and CDR2 SYGVKD come from the germline V gene. The CDR3 sequence: CAISTAEGRGYTF. As DNA, the CDR3 is TGTGCCATCAGCACAGCGGAGGGCCGTGGCTACACCTTC.

The chain uses TRBV7-9 and TRBJ1-1; TRBD1 matches 7 bases. J was trimmed by 4 bases and V by 8 bases; bases with no gene match: 7. The CDR3 sequence is 13 residues long. Germline CDR1 SEHNR, CDR2 FQNEAQ (reference sequence). The CDR3 DNA reads as TGTGCCAGCTGCGCACAGGGGAGCACTGAAGCTTTCTTT. The encoded protein is CASCAQGSTEAFF.

In its sample, this clonotype was seen many times. The chain couples TRBV25-1 to TRBJ1-6; D ambiguous. The V end was cut by 1 base, the J end by 4 bases, with 8 bases between. In germline, CDR1 is MGHDK, CDR2 SYGVNS. The CDR3 covers 15 residues. The CDR3 protein is CASSESGRYNSPLHF. Here the CDR3 DNA reads TGTGCCAGCAGTGAATCGGGGAGGTATAATTCACCCCTCCACTTT.

This clonotype was seen many times. The gene calls are TRBV5-8 and TRBJ1-1; 8 bases match TRBD1. This CDR3 has 18 amino acids. Trimming removed 4 bases from V and 0 bases from J; junction bases left unmatched: 14. The germline V gene encodes CDR1 SGHTS and CDR2 YDEGEE. The chain's CDR3 is CASSSRWTGLFMNTEAFF. The DNA for the CDR3 is TGTGCCAGCAGCAGCCGTTGGACAGGGCTCTTTATGAACACTGAAGCTTTCTTT.